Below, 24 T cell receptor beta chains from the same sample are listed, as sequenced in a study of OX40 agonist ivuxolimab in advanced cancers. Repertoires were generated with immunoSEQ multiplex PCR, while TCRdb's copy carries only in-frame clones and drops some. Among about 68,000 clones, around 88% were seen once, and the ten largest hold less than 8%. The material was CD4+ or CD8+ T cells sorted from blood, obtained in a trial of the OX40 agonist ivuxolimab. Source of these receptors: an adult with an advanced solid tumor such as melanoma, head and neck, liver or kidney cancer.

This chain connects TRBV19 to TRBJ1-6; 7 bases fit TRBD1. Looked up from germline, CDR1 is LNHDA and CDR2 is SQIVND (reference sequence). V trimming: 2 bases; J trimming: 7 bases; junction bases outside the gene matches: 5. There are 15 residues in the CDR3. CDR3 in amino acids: CASSIKGAGNSPLHF. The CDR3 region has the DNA TGTGCCAGTAGTATAAAGGGGGCTGGGAATTCACCCCTCCACTTT.

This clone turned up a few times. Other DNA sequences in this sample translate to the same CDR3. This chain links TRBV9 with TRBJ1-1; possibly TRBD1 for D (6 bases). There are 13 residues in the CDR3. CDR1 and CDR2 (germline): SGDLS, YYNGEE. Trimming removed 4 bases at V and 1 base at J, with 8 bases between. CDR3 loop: CASSPTGNTEAFF. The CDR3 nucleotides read TGTGCCAGCAGCCCGACAGGGAACACTGAAGCTTTCTTT.

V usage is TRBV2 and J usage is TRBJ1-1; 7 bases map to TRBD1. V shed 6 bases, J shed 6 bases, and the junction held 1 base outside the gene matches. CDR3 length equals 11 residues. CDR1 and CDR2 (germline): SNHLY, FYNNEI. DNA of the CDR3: TGTGCCAGCAGACAGGGGCCTGAAGCTTTCTTT. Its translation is CASRQGPEAFF.

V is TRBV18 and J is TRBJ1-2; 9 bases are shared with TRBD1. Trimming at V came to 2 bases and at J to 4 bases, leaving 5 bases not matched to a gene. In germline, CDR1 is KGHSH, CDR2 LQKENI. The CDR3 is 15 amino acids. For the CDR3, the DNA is TGTGCCAGCTCACCAGAACAGGGGGCTGGCTATGGCTACACCTTC. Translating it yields CASSPEQGAGYGYTF.

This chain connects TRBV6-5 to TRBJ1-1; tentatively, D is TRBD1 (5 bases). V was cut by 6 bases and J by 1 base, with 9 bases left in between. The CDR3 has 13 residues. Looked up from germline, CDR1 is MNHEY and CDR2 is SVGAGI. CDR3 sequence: CASRIQGNTEAFF. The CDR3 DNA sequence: TGTGCCAGCAGAATCCAGGGGAACACTGAAGCTTTCTTT.

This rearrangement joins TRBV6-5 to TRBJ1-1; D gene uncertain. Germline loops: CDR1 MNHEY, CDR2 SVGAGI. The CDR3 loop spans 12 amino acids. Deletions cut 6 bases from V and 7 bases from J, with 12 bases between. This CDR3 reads CASRSPVLEAFF. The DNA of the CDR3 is TGTGCCAGCAGGTCCCCGGTGCTTGAAGCTTTCTTT.

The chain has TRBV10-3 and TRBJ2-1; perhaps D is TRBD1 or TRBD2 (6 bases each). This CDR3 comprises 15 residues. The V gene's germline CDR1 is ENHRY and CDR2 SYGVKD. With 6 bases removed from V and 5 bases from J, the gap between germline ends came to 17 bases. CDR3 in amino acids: CAISLVAEGDNEQFF. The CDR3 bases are TGTGCCATCAGCCTAGTAGCGGAGGGGGACAATGAGCAGTTCTTC.

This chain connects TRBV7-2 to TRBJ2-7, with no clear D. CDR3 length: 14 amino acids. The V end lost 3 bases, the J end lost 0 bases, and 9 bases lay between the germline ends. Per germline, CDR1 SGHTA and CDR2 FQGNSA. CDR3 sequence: CASSFFLSSYEQYF. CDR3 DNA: TGTGCCAGCAGCTTTTTTCTTAGCTCCTACGAGCAGTACTTC.

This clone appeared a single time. The CDR3 sequence: CASSRTSGISTDTQYF. CDR3 nucleotides: TGTGCCAGCAGCCGAACTAGCGGGATCAGCACAGATACGCAGTATTTT. This chain links TRBV6-6 with TRBJ2-3; 10 bases map to TRBD2. The CDR3 is made up of 16 amino acids. After removal of 6 bases from V and 0 bases from J, the junction contained 6 bases not matched to a gene. CDR1 is MNHNY, CDR2 SVGAGI, per germline (reference sequence).

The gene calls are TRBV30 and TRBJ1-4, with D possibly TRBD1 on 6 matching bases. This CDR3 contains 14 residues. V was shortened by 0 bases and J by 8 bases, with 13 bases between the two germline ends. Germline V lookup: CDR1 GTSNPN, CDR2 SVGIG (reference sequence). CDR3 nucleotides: TGTGCCTGGAGTGTAGCGGGGGGCCGGGAAAAACTGTTTTTT. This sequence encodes CAWSVAGGREKLFF.

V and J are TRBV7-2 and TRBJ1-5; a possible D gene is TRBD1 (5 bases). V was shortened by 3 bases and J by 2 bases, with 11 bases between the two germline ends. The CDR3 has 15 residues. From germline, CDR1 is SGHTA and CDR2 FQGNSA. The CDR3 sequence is CASSFKGGGNQPQHF. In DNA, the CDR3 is TGTGCCAGCAGCTTTAAGGGAGGGGGCAATCAGCCCCAGCATTTT.

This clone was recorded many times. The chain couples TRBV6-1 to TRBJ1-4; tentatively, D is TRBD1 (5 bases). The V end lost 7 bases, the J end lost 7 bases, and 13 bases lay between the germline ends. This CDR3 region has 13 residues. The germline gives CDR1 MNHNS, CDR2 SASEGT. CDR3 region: CASIGQGGEKLFF. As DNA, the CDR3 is TGTGCCAGCATCGGCCAGGGCGGTGAAAAACTGTTTTTT.

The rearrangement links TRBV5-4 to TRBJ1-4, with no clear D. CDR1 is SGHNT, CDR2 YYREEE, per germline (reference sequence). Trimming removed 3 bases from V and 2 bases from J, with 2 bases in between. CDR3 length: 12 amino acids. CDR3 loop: CASSSTNEKLFF. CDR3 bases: TGTGCCAGCAGCTCGACTAATGAAAAACTGTTTTTT.

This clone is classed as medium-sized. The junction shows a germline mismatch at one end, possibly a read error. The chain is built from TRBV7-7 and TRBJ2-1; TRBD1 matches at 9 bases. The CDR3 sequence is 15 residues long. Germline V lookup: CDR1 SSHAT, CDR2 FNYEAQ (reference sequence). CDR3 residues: CASSLATGGIGEQFF. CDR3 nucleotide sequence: TGTGCTAGCAGCTTAGCGACAGGGGGAATTGGTGAGCAGTTCTTC. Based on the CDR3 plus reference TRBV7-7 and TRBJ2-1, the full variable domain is GAGVSQSPRYKVTKRGQDVTLRCDPISSHATLYWYQQALGQGPEFLTYFNYEAQPDKSGLPSDRFSAERPEGSISTLTIQRTEQRDSAMYRCASSLATGGIGEQFFGPGTRLTVL.

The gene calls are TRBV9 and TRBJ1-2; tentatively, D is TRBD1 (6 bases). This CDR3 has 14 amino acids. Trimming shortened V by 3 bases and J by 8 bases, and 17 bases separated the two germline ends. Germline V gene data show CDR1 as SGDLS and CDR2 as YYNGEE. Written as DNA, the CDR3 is TGTGCCAGCAGCGCGGGGGCCGGGCCGAGGGGCTACACCTTC. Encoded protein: CASSAGAGPRGYTF.

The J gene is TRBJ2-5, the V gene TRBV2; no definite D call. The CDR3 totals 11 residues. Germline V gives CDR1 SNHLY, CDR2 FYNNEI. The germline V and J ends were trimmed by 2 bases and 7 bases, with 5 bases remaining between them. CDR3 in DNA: TGTGCCAGCAGTGAATTGGTGACCCAGTACTTC. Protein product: CASSELVTQYF.

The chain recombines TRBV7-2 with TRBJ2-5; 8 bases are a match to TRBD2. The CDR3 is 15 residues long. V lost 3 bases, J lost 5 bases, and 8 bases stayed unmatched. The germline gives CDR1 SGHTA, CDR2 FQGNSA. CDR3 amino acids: CASSFWASGLETQYF. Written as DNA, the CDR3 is TGTGCCAGCAGCTTTTGGGCTAGCGGGTTGGAGACCCAGTACTTC.

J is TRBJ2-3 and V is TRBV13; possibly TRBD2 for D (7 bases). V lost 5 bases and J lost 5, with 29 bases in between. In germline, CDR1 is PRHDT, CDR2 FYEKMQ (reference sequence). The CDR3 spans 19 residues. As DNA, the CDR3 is TGTGCCAGCAGCCCCCGTATAAGATCGGCGGGAGAGGGGGGAGATACGCAGTATTTT. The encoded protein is CASSPRIRSAGEGGDTQYF.

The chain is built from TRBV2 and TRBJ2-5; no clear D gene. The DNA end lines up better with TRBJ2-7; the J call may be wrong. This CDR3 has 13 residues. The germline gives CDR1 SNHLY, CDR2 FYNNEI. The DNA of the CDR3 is TGTGCCAGCAGTCGGGCCCCGGCCTACGAGCAGTACTTC. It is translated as CASSRAPAYEQYF.

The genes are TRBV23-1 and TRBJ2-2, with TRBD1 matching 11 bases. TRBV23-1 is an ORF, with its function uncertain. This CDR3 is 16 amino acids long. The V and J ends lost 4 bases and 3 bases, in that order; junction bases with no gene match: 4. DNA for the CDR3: TGCGCCAGCAGTCCCTGGGACAGGGGGTACACCGGGGAGCTGTTTTTT. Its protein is CASSPWDRGYTGELFF.

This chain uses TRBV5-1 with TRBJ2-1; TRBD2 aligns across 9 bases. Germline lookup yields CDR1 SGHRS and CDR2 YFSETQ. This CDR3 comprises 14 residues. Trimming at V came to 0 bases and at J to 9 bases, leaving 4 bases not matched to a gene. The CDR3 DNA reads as TGCGCCAGCAGCTTGGCTAGCGGGGTAGGTGAGCAGTTCTTC. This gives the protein CASSLASGVGEQFF.

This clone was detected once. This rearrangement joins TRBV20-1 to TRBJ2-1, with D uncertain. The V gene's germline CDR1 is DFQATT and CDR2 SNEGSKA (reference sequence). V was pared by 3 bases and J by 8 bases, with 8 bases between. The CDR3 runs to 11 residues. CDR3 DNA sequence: TGCAGTGCTAGCAGGCTCGATGAGCAGTTCTTC. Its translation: CSASRLDEQFF.

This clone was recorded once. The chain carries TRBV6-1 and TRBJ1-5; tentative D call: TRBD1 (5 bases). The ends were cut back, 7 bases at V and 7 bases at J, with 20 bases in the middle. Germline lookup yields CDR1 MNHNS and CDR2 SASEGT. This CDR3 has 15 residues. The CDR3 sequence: CASTGLFRGDQPQHF. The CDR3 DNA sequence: TGTGCCAGCACTGGGCTGTTTAGGGGAGACCAGCCCCAGCATTTT.

The CDR3 DNA reads TGTGCCAGCAGAAATATGGGCAGGGGTTTAGGAGAGACCCAGTACTTC. Protein: CASRNMGRGLGETQYF. This chain connects TRBV7-6 to TRBJ2-5; TRBD1 is a possible D gene (6 bases). Germline values: CDR1 SGHVS, CDR2 FNYEAQ. Trimming took off 6 bases at V and 4 bases at J, with 21 bases between the two ends. There are 16 residues in the CDR3.